A selection of T cell receptor beta chains follows, all from one sample in a study of shared clonotypes between healthy human individuals. Libraries were prepared by immunoSEQ multiplex PCR; TCRdb keeps only in-frame clonotypes and omits some of them. This table holds some 2.1 million clones, approximately 95% found once. Input material: naive CD8+ T cells sorted from blood. The receptor source for this set is a man younger than 35 in good health. Each CDR3 is given with its conserved first and last residue. The order of the fields is V gene, D gene, J gene, CDR3 length, CDR3 protein. A D gene is named only where the DNA matches it firmly.

TRBV5-6	TRBD1	TRBJ2-1	14	CASSLGQGAFEQFF
TRBV5-4	TRBD1	TRBJ1-2	15	CASHLQGEGKYGYTF
TRBV30	NA	TRBJ2-1	13	CAWSAGWTDEQFF
TRBV25-1	TRBD1	TRBJ1-5	13	CASKQGENQPQHF
TRBV9	TRBD1	TRBJ2-7	14	CASSLGTVSYEQYF
TRBV28	TRBD1	TRBJ2-1	13	CASTDRVYNEQFF
TRBV5-8	NA	TRBJ2-5	12	CASSLAEETQYF
TRBV19	NA	TRBJ2-2	11	CASSLSGELFF
TRBV28	TRBD1	TRBJ1-1	13	CASIDRVDTEAFF
TRBV19	NA	TRBJ2-1	14	CASSSTSYSYEQFF
TRBV29-1	TRBD2	TRBJ2-3	16	CSVDGALAGGPDTQYF
TRBV19	NA	TRBJ1-1	15	CASTQGQAMNTEAFF
TRBV13	TRBD1	TRBJ1-2	12	CASSSYRGGYTF
TRBV11-3	NA	TRBJ2-1	13	CASSLSPGNEQFF
TRBV11-2	TRBD2	TRBJ2-5	12	CASRGGDRAQYF
TRBV27	TRBD2	TRBJ2-5	15	CASSWSRGGGETQYF
TRBV28	NA	TRBJ1-6	13	CASSFRADSPLHF
TRBV20-1	NA	TRBJ2-7	11	CSARGTPEQYF
TRBV27	NA	TRBJ2-3	16	CASSLLTVTSTDTQYF
TRBV6-1	TRBD2	TRBJ2-7	15	CASSAGTSGGYEQYF
TRBV11-2	TRBD1	TRBJ2-7	15	CASSPHYGDSYEQYF
TRBV27	TRBD2	TRBJ2-2	13	CASSITSAGELFF